This T cell receptor beta chain was recorded in a study of early T cells in non-severe SARS-CoV-2 infection. Each single cDNA molecule received a unique molecular identifier. Via MiXCR, TCRdb re-called the 5' RACE reads, giving one row per CDR3 protein. The data hold around 61,000 distinct CDR3 sequences, with about 15% observed a single time. This clonotype showed up just a few times. CDR1 and CDR2 from the germline V gene are KGHSH and LQKENI. The CDR3 runs to 13 residues. V was trimmed by 3 bases and J by 7 bases, leaving 9 bases between them. The TCR was taken from an adult who was a healthcare worker with PCR-confirmed SARS-CoV-2 infection or an uninfected control (not recorded which). The chain has TRBV18 and TRBJ2-2; no firm D call. Source: whole blood, taken at baseline. The CDR3 sequence: CASSPRGGGELFF. The DNA for the CDR3 is TGTGCCAGCTCACCTCGAGGCGGCGGGGAGCTGTTTTTT.